This TCR beta chain was captured by sequencing in a study of blood T cells in healthy people across ages. Whole-study findings and limits: Observed TCR beta diversity per million T cells went down as age went up. This fall followed a roughly linear course with age.

This clonotype has only a few counts. Its antigen remains unknown. Together with a sample-barcoded 5' primer, a J-beta primer mix was included in a second PCR lasting roughly 6 to 12 cycles. MiXCR, applied by TCRdb to the 5' RACE reads, yields one record per CDR3 protein. The data show approximately 1,700,000 distinct CDR3 sequences, with approximately 39% seen just once and about 21% held by the top ten. The CDR3 is made up of 17 amino acids. V was clipped by 6 bases and J by 4 bases, with 22 bases between them. The germline V gene encodes CDR1 MNHEY and CDR2 SMNVEV (reference sequence). The sample consisted of blood. The genes are TRBV27 and TRBJ1-5; D perhaps matches TRBD1 (6 bases). This TCR was sampled from a human donor in good health. CDR3 sequence: CASSPLTGSLGNQPQHF. CDR3 coding DNA: TGTGCCAGCAGCCCATTGACAGGTTCTTTGGGGAATCAGCCCCAGCATTTT.